Listed below are T cell receptor beta chains from one sample, sequenced in a study of T-cell reconstitution after alpha-beta-depleted transplantation in children. TCRdb ran MiXCR on the PCR reads and lists one entry per CDR3 protein. The sample includes 40,000 to 55,000 distinct CDR3 sequences, about 5.7% of them seen just once. The input for sequencing was PBMCs, mostly from graft donor cells, taken 60 days after TCRalphabeta/CD19-depleted stem cell transplant. These receptors originate from a female patient aged 2-15 years who had a stem cell transplant for aplastic anemia, so the T cells may come from the graft donor. CDR3s leave out the opening cysteine and the closing phenylalanine or tryptophan. The order of the fields is D gene, J gene, V gene, CDR3 protein. A D gene is named only where the DNA matches it firmly.

>TRBD1|TRBJ2-7|TRBV18
ASSPSTGEYEQY
>NA|TRBJ2-7|TRBV18
ASSPLGAYEQY
>TRBD2|TRBJ2-1|TRBV5-4
ATSSGGVNNEQF
>TRBD1|TRBJ1-1|TRBV7-8
ASSLLQGTQAF
>TRBD1|TRBJ2-1|TRBV19
ASSSQGTGSYNEQF
>TRBD1|TRBJ1-2|TRBV5-1
ASSLNGQGDGYT
>NA|TRBJ2-5|TRBV28
ASSPWRGLETQY
>NA|TRBJ2-7|TRBV12-3/TRBV12-4
ASSTRGYEQY
>TRBD2|TRBJ2-7|TRBV27
ASSLVAGQRGEQY
>TRBD1|TRBJ1-5|TRBV19
ASSMDRGGNQPQH
>NA|TRBJ2-2|TRBV9
ASSSRRNTGELF
>TRBD2|TRBJ2-3|TRBV20-1
SASPGLGRPLADTQY
>TRBD2|TRBJ2-1|TRBV11-3
ASSLGVGLAGNNEQF
>NA|TRBJ2-3|TRBV19
ASSIDPTFGTDTQY
>NA|TRBJ2-5|TRBV4-3
ASSQDGVQGRRETQY
>TRBD2|TRBJ2-1|TRBV18
ASSLTSGRPSNEQF